What follows describes a single T cell receptor beta chain. The sample originates from a study of CD8 T cells in Susac syndrome. An amount of RNA that ranged from about 0.45 to 1 ug was reverse transcribed with random hexamers. Multiplex PCR with immunoSEQ amplified the TCR beta CDR3 across 54 Vbeta and 13 Jbeta. MiXCR was run by TCRdb on the immunoSEQ multiplex PCR reads, yielding one entry per CDR3 protein. This table holds fewer than 350,000 distinct CDR3 sequences, about 92% found once. V was cut by 2 bases and J by 0 bases, with 16 bases left in between. The CDR3 runs 18 residues. CDR1 and CDR2 from the germline V gene are MGHDK and SYGVNS.

The V call is TRBV25-1, the J call TRBJ1-4, with D possibly matching TRBD1 (5 bases). The receptor was derived from a human donor with multiple sclerosis. Material: CD4+ T cells from PBMCs. CDR3 sequence: CASSEQKFDSTTNEKLFF. The CDR3 DNA sequence: TGTGCCAGCAGTGAACAAAAATTCGACAGCACAACTAATGAAAAACTGTTTTTT.